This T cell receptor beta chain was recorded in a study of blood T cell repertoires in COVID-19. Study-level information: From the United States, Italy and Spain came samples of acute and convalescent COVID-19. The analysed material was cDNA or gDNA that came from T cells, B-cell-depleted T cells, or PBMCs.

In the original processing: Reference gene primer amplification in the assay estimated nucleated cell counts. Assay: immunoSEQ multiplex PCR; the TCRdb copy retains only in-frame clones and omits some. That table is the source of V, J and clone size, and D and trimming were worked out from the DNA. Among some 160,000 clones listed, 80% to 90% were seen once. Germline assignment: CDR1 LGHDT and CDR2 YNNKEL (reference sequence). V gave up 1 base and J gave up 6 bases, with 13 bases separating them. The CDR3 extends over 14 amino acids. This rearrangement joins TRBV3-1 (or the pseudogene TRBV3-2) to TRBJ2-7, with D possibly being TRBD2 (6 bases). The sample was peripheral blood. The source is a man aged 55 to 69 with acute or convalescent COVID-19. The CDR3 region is CASSQGGGYGEQYF. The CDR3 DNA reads TGTGCCAGCAGCCAAGGGGGAGGCTATGGCGAGCAGTACTTC.